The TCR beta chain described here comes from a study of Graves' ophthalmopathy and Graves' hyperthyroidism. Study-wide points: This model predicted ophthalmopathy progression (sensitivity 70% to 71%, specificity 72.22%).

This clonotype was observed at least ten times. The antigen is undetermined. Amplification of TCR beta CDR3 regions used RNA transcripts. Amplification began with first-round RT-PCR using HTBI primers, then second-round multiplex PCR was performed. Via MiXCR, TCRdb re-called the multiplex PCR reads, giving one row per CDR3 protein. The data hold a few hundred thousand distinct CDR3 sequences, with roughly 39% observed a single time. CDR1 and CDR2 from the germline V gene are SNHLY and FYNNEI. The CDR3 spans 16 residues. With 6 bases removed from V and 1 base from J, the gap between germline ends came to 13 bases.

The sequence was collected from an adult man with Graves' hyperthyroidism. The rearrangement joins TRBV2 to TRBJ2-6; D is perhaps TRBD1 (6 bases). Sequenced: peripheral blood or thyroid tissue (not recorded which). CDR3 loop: CASRLPTGSGANVLTF. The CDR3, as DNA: TGTGCCAGCAGGTTACCAACAGGGTCTGGGGCCAACGTCCTGACTTTC.